Included here is one T cell receptor beta chain sequence, with context. Antigen specificity is unknown. Germline values: CDR1 LNHDA, CDR2 SQIVND (reference sequence). The CDR3 spans 13 residues. J gave up 7 bases and V 2 bases, and 4 bases lay outside the gene matches. The record originates from a study of radiotherapy plus CTLA-4 blockade in lung cancer. Across the study: Objective responses arose in about 18% of patients, and over 25% experienced disease control. Study-wide findings and caveats: Clones of tumor-derived TCRs expanded in blood after radiotherapy plus ipilimumab. The best prediction of response reportedly came from early blood T cell clone dynamics, with interferon-beta.

Repertoires were generated with immunoSEQ multiplex PCR, while TCRdb's copy carries only in-frame clones and drops some. The sample holds 40,000 to 50,000 clones; 55% to 80% are singletons and the top ten take 3.5% to 4%. Here the sequenced sample was peripheral blood, taken from a patient treated with radiotherapy plus ipilimumab. The origin of this receptor is a human donor with non-small cell lung cancer who had a complete response to radiotherapy plus ipilimumab. This chain uses TRBV19 with TRBJ1-2, with 7 positions matching TRBD1. The CDR3 reads CASSITTGTGYTF. CDR3 in DNA: TGTGCCAGTAGTATAACGACAGGGACTGGCTACACCTTC.